These 4 T cell receptor beta chains were sequenced from one sample in a study of beta chain features in type 1 diabetes. Expressed TCRB transcripts were sequenced because the isolated RNA had all been reverse transcribed beforehand. The method was immunoSEQ multiplex PCR; TCRdb's version includes in-frame clones alone and lacks a portion of them. The data show 680,000 or so clones, with roughly 15% seen just once and 0.07% to 0.095% held by the top ten. The specimen was naive CD4+ T cells from blood. The receptor source for this set is a man aged 18-30 years in good health.

This clone was observed a handful of times. This CDR3 is also generated by other DNA sequences in the sample. CDR3 nucleotides: TGTGCCAGCAGCTTAGCGGGAGCGTCCTACGAGCAGTACTTC. Its translation is CASSLAGASYEQYF. This chain uses TRBV5-4 with TRBJ2-7; 8 nucleotides match TRBD2. V shed 2 bases, J shed 1 base, and the junction held 2 bases outside the gene matches. Germline V lookup: CDR1 SGHNT, CDR2 YYREEE (reference sequence). This CDR3 is 14 amino acids long. Variable domain in full (rest from reference TRBV5-4 and TRBJ2-7): ETGVTQSPTHLIKTRGQQVTLRCSSQSGHNTVSWYQQALGQGPQFIFQYYREEENGRGNFPPRFSGLQFPNYSSELNVNALELDDSALYLCASSLAGASYEQYFGPGTRLTVT.

The chain combines TRBV4-3 with TRBJ2-1, with TRBD2 matching over 10 bases. Germline trimming cut 0 bases from V and 9 bases from J; bases unmatched to any gene: 14. The germline V gene encodes CDR1 LGHNA and CDR2 YSLEER. The CDR3 runs to 18 residues. The CDR3: CASSQDRLAGEYLGEQFF. The CDR3 DNA sequence: TGCGCCAGCAGCCAAGATCGGCTAGCGGGAGAATATTTAGGTGAGCAGTTCTTC.

This clone has only a few counts. This rearrangement joins TRBV10-3 to TRBJ1-5; D is unresolved. The V and J ends lost 3 bases and 15 bases respectively, with 15 bases between them. CDR1 is ENHRY and CDR2 is SYGVKD in the germline V gene. The CDR3 is 12 residues long. CDR3 nucleotide sequence: TGTGCCATCAGTGAAGGGTTCCAGGATCTGCATTTT. As protein: CAISEGFQDLHF.

This clone has just a few counts. The rearrangement joins TRBV6-1 to TRBJ2-3; D remains ambiguous. V dropped 5 bases and J dropped 2 bases, with 2 bases sitting between them. Germline CDR1 reads MNHNS; CDR2 reads SASEGT. This CDR3 is built from 11 residues. CDR3 DNA sequence: TGTGCCAGCAGTACCACAGATACGCAGTATTTT. Its protein product is CASSTTDTQYF.